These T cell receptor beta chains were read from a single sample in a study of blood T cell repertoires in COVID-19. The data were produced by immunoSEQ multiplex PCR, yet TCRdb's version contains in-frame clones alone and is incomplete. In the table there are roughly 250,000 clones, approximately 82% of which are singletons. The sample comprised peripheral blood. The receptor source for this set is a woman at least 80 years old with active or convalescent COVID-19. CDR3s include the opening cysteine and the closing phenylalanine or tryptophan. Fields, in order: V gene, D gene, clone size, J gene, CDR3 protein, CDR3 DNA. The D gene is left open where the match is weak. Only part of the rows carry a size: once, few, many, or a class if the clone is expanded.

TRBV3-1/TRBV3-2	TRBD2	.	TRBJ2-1	CASTKGGLAGGLGEQFF	TGTGCCAGCACCAAAGGGGGGCTAGCGGGAGGGCTAGGTGAGCAGTTCTTC
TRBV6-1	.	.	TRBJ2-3	CASSDRSGDTQYF	TGTGCCAGCAGTGACCGGAGCGGAGATACGCAGTATTTT
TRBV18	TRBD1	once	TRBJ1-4	CASSRGQDEKLFF	TGTGCCAGCTCACGAGGACAGGATGAAAAACTGTTTTTT
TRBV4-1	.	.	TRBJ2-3	CASSHGGSGLSTDTQYF	TGCGCCAGCAGCCATGGGGGTAGCGGACTGAGCACAGATACGCAGTATTTT
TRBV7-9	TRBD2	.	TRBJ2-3	CASSLETSDTQYF	TGTGCCAGCAGCTTAGAGACTAGCGATACGCAGTATTTT
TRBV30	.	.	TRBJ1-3	CAWSKHTGNTIYF	TGTGCCTGGAGTAAACACACTGGAAACACCATATATTTT
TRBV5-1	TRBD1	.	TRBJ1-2	CASSLSGTALNYGYTF	TGCGCCAGCAGCTTGTCTGGGACAGCCTTGAACTATGGCTACACCTTC
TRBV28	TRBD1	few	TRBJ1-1	CASSLPDRERTEAFF	TGTGCCAGCAGTTTACCCGACAGGGAGAGGACTGAAGCTTTCTTT
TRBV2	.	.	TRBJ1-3	CASRSTGGLGNTIYF	TGTGCCAGCAGGTCTACCGGGGGGCTCGGAAACACCATATATTTT
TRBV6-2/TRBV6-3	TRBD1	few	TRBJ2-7	CASSYSGRGKPYEQYF	TGTGCCAGCAGTTACTCGGGCAGGGGGAAACCCTACGAGCAGTACTTC
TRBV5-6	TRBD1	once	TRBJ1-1	CASSLPGQGEVTEAFF	TGTGCCAGCAGCTTACCGGGACAGGGGGAGGTCACTGAAGCTTTCTTT
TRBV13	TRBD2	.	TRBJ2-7	CASSLLETSGYEQYF	TGTGCCAGCAGCTTACTTGAGACTAGCGGGTACGAGCAGTACTTC
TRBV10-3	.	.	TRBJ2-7	CATAPDYSSEQYF	TGTGCCACGGCACCGGACTACTCCTCCGAGCAGTACTTC
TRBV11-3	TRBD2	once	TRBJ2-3	CASSPGGWGGTDTQYF	TGTGCCAGCAGCCCGGGGGGTTGGGGTGGCACAGATACGCAGTATTTT
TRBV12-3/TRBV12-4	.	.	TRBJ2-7	CASSLRGAYEQYF	TGTGCCAGCAGTTTACGCGGCGCCTACGAGCAGTACTTC
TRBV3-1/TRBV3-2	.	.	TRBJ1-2	CASSYTGSRGYTF	TGTGCCAGCAGCTACACAGGCTCCCGTGGCTACACCTTC
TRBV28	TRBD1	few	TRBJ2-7	CASSLTPGQGRSDF	TGTGCCAGCAGTTTAACCCCGGGACAGGGGAGATCGGACTTC
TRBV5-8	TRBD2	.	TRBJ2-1	CASSRRLAGNNEQFF	TGTGCCAGCAGCAGAAGACTAGCGGGCAACAATGAGCAGTTCTTC
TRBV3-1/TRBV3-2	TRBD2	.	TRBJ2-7	CASSQESSGVGEQYF	TGTGCCAGCAGCCAAGAATCTAGCGGAGTTGGCGAGCAGTACTTC
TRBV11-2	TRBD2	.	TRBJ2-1	CASSFRTSGGGSYNEQFF	TGTGCCAGCAGCTTCCGGACTAGCGGGGGGGGCTCCTACAATGAGCAGTTCTTC
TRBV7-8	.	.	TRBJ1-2	CASSFDPGQVPGYTF	TGTGCCAGCAGCTTCGATCCGGGACAAGTTCCCGGCTACACCTTC
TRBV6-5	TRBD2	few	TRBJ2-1	CASSPAGGRQFF	TGTGCCAGCAGTCCAGCGGGAGGGCGGCAGTTCTTC
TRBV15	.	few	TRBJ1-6	CATGRVPNSPLHF	TGTGCCACTGGGCGGGTTCCTAATTCACCCCTCCACTTT
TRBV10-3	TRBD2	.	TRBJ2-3	CAISESSLAGVRDTQYF	TGTGCCATCAGTGAGTCGTCACTAGCGGGGGTAAGGGATACGCAGTATTTT
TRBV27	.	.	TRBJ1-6	CASRQVDNSPLHF	TGTGCCAGCAGACAGGTTGATAATTCACCCCTCCACTTT
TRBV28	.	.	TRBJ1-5	CASSLWRTGDNQPQHF	TGTGCCAGCAGTTTATGGAGAACAGGCGACAATCAGCCCCAGCATTTT
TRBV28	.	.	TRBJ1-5	CASSTGQGLQPQHF	TGTGCCAGCAGCACGGGACAAGGGCTTCAGCCCCAGCATTTT
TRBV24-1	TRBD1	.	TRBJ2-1	CATSDEGQGGGNEQFF	TGTGCCACCAGTGACGAGGGACAGGGAGGTGGGAATGAGCAGTTCTTC
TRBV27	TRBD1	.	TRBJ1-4	CASSRDRAANEKLFF	TGTGCCAGCAGCAGGGACAGGGCGGCTAATGAAAAACTGTTTTTT
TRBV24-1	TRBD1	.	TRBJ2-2	CATSDPGTDDTGELFF	TGTGCCACCAGTGACCCCGGGACAGATGACACCGGGGAGCTGTTTTTT
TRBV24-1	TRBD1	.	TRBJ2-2	CATSRTGSGFGGELFF	TGTGCCACCAGCCGGACAGGGTCAGGTTTCGGCGGGGAGCTGTTTTTT
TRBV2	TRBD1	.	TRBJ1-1	CASSLTGLNTEAFF	TGTGCCAGCAGCCTGACAGGGTTGAACACTGAAGCTTTCTTT